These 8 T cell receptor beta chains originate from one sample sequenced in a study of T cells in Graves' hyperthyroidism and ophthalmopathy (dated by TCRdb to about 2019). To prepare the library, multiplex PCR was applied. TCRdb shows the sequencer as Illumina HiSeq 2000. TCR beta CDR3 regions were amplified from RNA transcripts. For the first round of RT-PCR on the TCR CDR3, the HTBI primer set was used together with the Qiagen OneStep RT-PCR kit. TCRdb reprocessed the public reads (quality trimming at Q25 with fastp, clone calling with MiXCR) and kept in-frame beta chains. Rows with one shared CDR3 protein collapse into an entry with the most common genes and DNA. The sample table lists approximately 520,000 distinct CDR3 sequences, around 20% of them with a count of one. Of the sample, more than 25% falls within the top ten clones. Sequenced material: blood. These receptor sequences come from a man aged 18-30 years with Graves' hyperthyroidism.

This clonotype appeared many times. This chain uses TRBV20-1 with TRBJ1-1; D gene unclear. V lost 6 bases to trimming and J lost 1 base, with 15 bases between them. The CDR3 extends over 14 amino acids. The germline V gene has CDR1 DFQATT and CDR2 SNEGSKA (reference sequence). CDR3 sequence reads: CSATPPFQNTEAFF. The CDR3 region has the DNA TGCAGTGCCACTCCCCCCTTCCAGAACACTGAAGCTTTCTTT.

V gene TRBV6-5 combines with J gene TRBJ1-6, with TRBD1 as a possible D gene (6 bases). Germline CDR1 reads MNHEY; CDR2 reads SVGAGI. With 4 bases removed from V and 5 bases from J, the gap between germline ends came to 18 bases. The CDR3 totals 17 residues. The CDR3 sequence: CASSSIQGQLNNSPLHF. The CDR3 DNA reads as TGTGCCAGCAGTTCGATACAGGGCCAACTAAATAATTCACCCCTCCACTTT.

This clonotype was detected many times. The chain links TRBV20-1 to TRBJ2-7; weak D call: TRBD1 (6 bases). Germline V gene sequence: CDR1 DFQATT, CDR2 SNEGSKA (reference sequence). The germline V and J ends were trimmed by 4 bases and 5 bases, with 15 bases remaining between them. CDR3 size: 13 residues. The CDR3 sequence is CSATVQGYHEQYF. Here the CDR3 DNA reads TGCAGTGCTACCGTACAGGGATACCACGAGCAGTACTTC.

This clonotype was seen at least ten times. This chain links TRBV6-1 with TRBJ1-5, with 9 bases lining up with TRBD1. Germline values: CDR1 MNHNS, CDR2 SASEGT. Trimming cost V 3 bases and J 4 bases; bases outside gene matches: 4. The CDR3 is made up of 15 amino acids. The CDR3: CASSDRTGVNQPQHF. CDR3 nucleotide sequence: TGTGCCAGCAGTGATCGGACAGGGGTTAATCAGCCCCAGCATTTT.

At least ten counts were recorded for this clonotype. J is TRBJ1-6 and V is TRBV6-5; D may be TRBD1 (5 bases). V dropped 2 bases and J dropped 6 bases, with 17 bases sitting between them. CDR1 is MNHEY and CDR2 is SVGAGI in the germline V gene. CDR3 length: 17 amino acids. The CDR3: CASSYMPGSRSNSPLHF. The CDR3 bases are TGTGCCAGCAGTTACATGCCAGGGAGCCGGAGTAATTCACCCCTCCACTTT.

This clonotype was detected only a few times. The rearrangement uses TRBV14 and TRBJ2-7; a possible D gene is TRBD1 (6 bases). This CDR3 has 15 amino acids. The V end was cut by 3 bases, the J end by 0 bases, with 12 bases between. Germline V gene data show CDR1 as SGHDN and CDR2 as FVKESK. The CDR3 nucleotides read TGTGCCAGCAGCCACAGGGGCTCCCGCTCCTACGAGCAGTACTTC. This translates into CASSHRGSRSYEQYF.

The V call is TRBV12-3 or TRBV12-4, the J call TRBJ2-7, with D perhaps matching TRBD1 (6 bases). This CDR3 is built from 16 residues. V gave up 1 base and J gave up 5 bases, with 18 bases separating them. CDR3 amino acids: CASSLEVGPGQHEQYF. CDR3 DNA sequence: TGTGCCAGCAGTTTAGAAGTGGGGCCGGGACAACACGAGCAGTACTTC.

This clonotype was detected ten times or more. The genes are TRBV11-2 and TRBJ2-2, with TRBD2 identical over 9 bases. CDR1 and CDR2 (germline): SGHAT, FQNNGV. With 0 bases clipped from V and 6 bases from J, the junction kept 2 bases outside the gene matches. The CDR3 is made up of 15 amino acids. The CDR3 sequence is CASSLDLAGAGELFF. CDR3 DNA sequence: TGTGCCAGCAGCTTAGACTTAGCGGGGGCCGGGGAGCTGTTTTTT.